A selection of T cell receptor beta chains follows, all from one sample in a study of cytomegalovirus exposure and HLA in healthy donors. The assay was immunoSEQ multiplex PCR, and TCRdb's table has in-frame clones only and misses some. The sample yields 60,000 or so clones, 85% to 95% seen once. Sequenced material: PBMCs. Every receptor here comes from a man aged 18 to 29 in good health and CMV-seronegative. CDR3s include the opening cysteine and the closing phenylalanine or tryptophan. The D gene is left open where the match is weak. Not every row has a clone size; where given, it reads once, few, many or a size class.

clone size: NA
V gene: TRBV18
J gene: TRBJ1-1
D gene: TRBD1
CDR3 DNA: TGTGCCAGCTCCGGACAGGGGGCGGACACTGAAGCTTTCTTT
CDR3 protein: CASSGQGADTEAFF

clone size: NA
V gene: TRBV7-2
J gene: TRBJ1-1
D gene: NA
CDR3 DNA: TGTGCCAGCAGCTTGTGGGGCAATGAAGCTTTCTTT
CDR3 protein: CASSLWGNEAFF

clone size: NA
V gene: TRBV28
J gene: TRBJ1-1
D gene: NA
CDR3 DNA: TGTGCCAGCAGTTTAGTCTCGGGAACCAACACTGAAGCTTTCTTT
CDR3 protein: CASSLVSGTNTEAFF

clone size: once
V gene: TRBV4-3
J gene: TRBJ2-1
D gene: NA
CDR3 DNA: TGCGCCAGCAGCCAAGATGGGAGCTCCTACAATGAGCAGTTCTTC
CDR3 protein: CASSQDGSSYNEQFF

clone size: NA
V gene: TRBV29-1
J gene: TRBJ1-2
D gene: NA
CDR3 DNA: TGCAGCGTCGAGAAGGGGGTCCGCGATGGCTACACCTTC
CDR3 protein: CSVEKGVRDGYTF

clone size: NA
V gene: TRBV27
J gene: TRBJ2-5
D gene: NA
CDR3 DNA: TGTGCCAGCAGTATCGGACACTCTACGGCAGAGACCCAGTACTTC
CDR3 protein: CASSIGHSTAETQYF

clone size: NA
V gene: TRBV27
J gene: TRBJ1-1
D gene: NA
CDR3 DNA: TGTGCCAGCAGTTTGGCCACACGGGACACTGAAGCTTTCTTT
CDR3 protein: CASSLATRDTEAFF

clone size: NA
V gene: TRBV4-3
J gene: TRBJ1-2
D gene: NA
CDR3 DNA: TGCGCCAGCAGCCAAGGTCGGGGGACCTATGGCTACACCTTC
CDR3 protein: CASSQGRGTYGYTF

clone size: NA
V gene: TRBV30
J gene: TRBJ1-5
D gene: NA
CDR3 DNA: TGTGCCTGGAGTGTACGCCAGGGTAATCAGCCCCAGCATTTT
CDR3 protein: CAWSVRQGNQPQHF

clone size: NA
V gene: TRBV7-6
J gene: TRBJ2-5
D gene: TRBD1
CDR3 DNA: TGTGCCAGCAGCTTAATTCCCGACAGGGGGCGGGAGACCCAGTACTTC
CDR3 protein: CASSLIPDRGRETQYF

clone size: NA
V gene: TRBV13
J gene: TRBJ2-3
D gene: TRBD2
CDR3 DNA: TGTGCCAGCAGCTCTTCGACTAGCGGGGCCAGCACAGATACGCAGTATTTT
CDR3 protein: CASSSSTSGASTDTQYF

clone size: once
V gene: TRBV6-6
J gene: TRBJ1-4
D gene: TRBD1
CDR3 DNA: TGTGCCAGCAGAGGTGGGACAGCACCAACTAATGAAAAACTGTTTTTT
CDR3 protein: CASRGGTAPTNEKLFF

clone size: NA
V gene: TRBV5-1
J gene: TRBJ2-7
D gene: NA
CDR3 DNA: TGCGCCAGCAGCCGTGAGACTAGTAACGAGCAGTACTTC
CDR3 protein: CASSRETSNEQYF

clone size: NA
V gene: TRBV28
J gene: TRBJ1-1
D gene: NA
CDR3 DNA: TGTGCCAGCAGTCAGGCCGATGGTCGCACTGAAGCTTTCTTT
CDR3 protein: CASSQADGRTEAFF

clone size: once
V gene: TRBV5-1
J gene: TRBJ2-3
D gene: NA
CDR3 DNA: TGCGCCAGCAGCTTGTGGCAAAACACAGATACGCAGTATTTT
CDR3 protein: CASSLWQNTDTQYF

clone size: NA
V gene: TRBV28
J gene: TRBJ2-7
D gene: NA
CDR3 DNA: TGTGCCAGCAGCTTACTAGAAAGCTACGAGCAGTACTTC
CDR3 protein: CASSLLESYEQYF

clone size: NA
V gene: TRBV7-2
J gene: TRBJ1-1
D gene: NA
CDR3 DNA: TGTGCCAGCAGCTTAGTGGGGGGGATGGACACTGAAGCTTTCTTT
CDR3 protein: CASSLVGGMDTEAFF

clone size: NA
V gene: TRBV29-1
J gene: TRBJ2-7
D gene: TRBD1
CDR3 DNA: TGCAGCGTCCTCAAACTCCGGGACAGACGGTACGAGCAGTACTTC
CDR3 protein: CSVLKLRDRRYEQYF

clone size: NA
V gene: TRBV6-1
J gene: TRBJ2-5
D gene: TRBD2
CDR3 DNA: TGTGCCAGCAGACTAGCGGGAGGAACGGAGACCCAGTACTTC
CDR3 protein: CASRLAGGTETQYF

clone size: NA
V gene: TRBV9
J gene: TRBJ1-1
D gene: NA
CDR3 DNA: TGTGCCAGCAGTCCCCTAGCTGGGATAGGAGAAGCTTTCTTT
CDR3 protein: CASSPLAGIGEAFF

clone size: NA
V gene: TRBV27
J gene: TRBJ1-5
D gene: NA
CDR3 DNA: TGTGCCAGCAGTTTCAGTTCCAATCAGCCCCAGCATTTT
CDR3 protein: CASSFSSNQPQHF

clone size: NA
V gene: TRBV7-9
J gene: TRBJ2-2
D gene: NA
CDR3 DNA: TGTGCCAGCAGCTTCCAGCGGAACACCGGGGAGCTGTTTTTT
CDR3 protein: CASSFQRNTGELFF

clone size: once
V gene: TRBV27
J gene: TRBJ2-5
D gene: TRBD1
CDR3 DNA: TGTGCCAGCAGTGGAATCCGGGACAGGGAAGAGACCCAGTACTTC
CDR3 protein: CASSGIRDREETQYF

clone size: NA
V gene: TRBV7-9
J gene: TRBJ1-1
D gene: NA
CDR3 DNA: TGTGCCAGCAGCTCTTTTTCGGCGGCGGAAGCTTTCTTT
CDR3 protein: CASSSFSAAEAFF

clone size: NA
V gene: TRBV5-5
J gene: TRBJ2-5
D gene: NA
CDR3 DNA: TGTGCCAGCAGCTTCGTCCTAGGCTACCAAGAGACCCAGTACTTC
CDR3 protein: CASSFVLGYQETQYF

clone size: NA
V gene: TRBV9
J gene: TRBJ2-7
D gene: NA
CDR3 DNA: TGTGCCAGCAGCGGGGGGCTCAGGGAGCCCTACGAGCAGTACTTC
CDR3 protein: CASSGGLREPYEQYF

clone size: NA
V gene: TRBV14
J gene: TRBJ2-7
D gene: NA
CDR3 DNA: TGTGCCAGCAGCCAAGACCCTAGTCCCGAGCAGTACTTC
CDR3 protein: CASSQDPSPEQYF

clone size: NA
V gene: TRBV10-3
J gene: TRBJ2-5
D gene: TRBD2
CDR3 DNA: TGTGCCATCAGGACTAGCGGGACGGAGACCCAGTACTTC
CDR3 protein: CAIRTSGTETQYF

clone size: NA
V gene: TRBV6-4
J gene: TRBJ2-1
D gene: TRBD2
CDR3 DNA: TGTGCCAGCAGCCCTCTAGCGGGAGGGTACAATGAGCAGTTCTTC
CDR3 protein: CASSPLAGGYNEQFF

clone size: NA
V gene: TRBV5-6
J gene: TRBJ1-3
D gene: TRBD1
CDR3 DNA: TGTGCCAGCAGCTCCCAACTGGACAGGCTTATCTCTGGAAACACCATATATTTT
CDR3 protein: CASSSQLDRLISGNTIYF

clone size: once
V gene: TRBV18
J gene: TRBJ2-2
D gene: TRBD2
CDR3 DNA: TGTGCCAGCTCACCCGGGACTAGCGGAGCCGGGGAGCTGTTTTTT
CDR3 protein: CASSPGTSGAGELFF

clone size: NA
V gene: TRBV28
J gene: TRBJ1-2
D gene: NA
CDR3 DNA: TGTGCCAGCAGTTTATTGGAGAACTATGGCTACACCTTC
CDR3 protein: CASSLLENYGYTF

clone size: NA
V gene: TRBV4-2
J gene: TRBJ2-2
D gene: TRBD2
CDR3 DNA: TGTGCCAGCAGCCAGGGGACTAGCGGGATCGGGGCCGGGGAGCTGTTTTTT
CDR3 protein: CASSQGTSGIGAGELFF

clone size: once
V gene: TRBV11-2
J gene: TRBJ2-5
D gene: NA
CDR3 DNA: TGTGCCAGCAGCTCGATTCGGGTCCAAGAGACCCAGTACTTC
CDR3 protein: CASSSIRVQETQYF

clone size: NA
V gene: TRBV18
J gene: TRBJ2-7
D gene: NA
CDR3 DNA: TGTGCCAGCTCACCACCGAGCCAAATCGAGCAGTACTTC
CDR3 protein: CASSPPSQIEQYF

clone size: NA
V gene: TRBV29-1
J gene: TRBJ2-7
D gene: TRBD1
CDR3 DNA: TGCAGCGCCTTGGACAGGGACTCCGAGCAGTACTTC
CDR3 protein: CSALDRDSEQYF

clone size: once
V gene: TRBV7-2
J gene: TRBJ1-5
D gene: NA
CDR3 DNA: TGTGCCAGCAACCTTGGGGGGTCGGCTCAGCCCCAGCATTTT
CDR3 protein: CASNLGGSAQPQHF

clone size: NA
V gene: TRBV9
J gene: TRBJ2-3
D gene: NA
CDR3 DNA: TGTGCCAGCAGCGCCCGCCCCTTGGCCCGCACAGATACGCAGTATTTT
CDR3 protein: CASSARPLARTDTQYF

clone size: NA
V gene: TRBV19
J gene: TRBJ2-3
D gene: TRBD2
CDR3 DNA: TGTGCCAGCTCGGGACTAGCGGGAGGGGATACGCAGTATTTT
CDR3 protein: CASSGLAGGDTQYF

clone size: once
V gene: TRBV7-2
J gene: TRBJ2-7
D gene: NA
CDR3 DNA: TGTGCCAGCAGCTTAGCAGGGGTCGGCGAGCAGTACTTC
CDR3 protein: CASSLAGVGEQYF

clone size: NA
V gene: TRBV28
J gene: TRBJ2-7
D gene: NA
CDR3 DNA: TGTGCCAGCAGTTTTGGGAGCTCCTACGAGCAGTACTTC
CDR3 protein: CASSFGSSYEQYF

clone size: NA
V gene: TRBV19
J gene: TRBJ2-1
D gene: TRBD2
CDR3 DNA: TGTGCCAGCCTGGGGCTAGCGGGAGGGGAGGACTACAATGAGCAGTTCTTC
CDR3 protein: CASLGLAGGEDYNEQFF

clone size: NA
V gene: TRBV5-1
J gene: TRBJ2-5
D gene: NA
CDR3 DNA: TGCGCCAGCAGCCCTACAGGGCAAGAGACCCAGTACTTC
CDR3 protein: CASSPTGQETQYF

clone size: NA
V gene: TRBV5-4
J gene: TRBJ2-5
D gene: TRBD2
CDR3 DNA: TGTGCCAGCAGCTTGGTAACTAGCGGACAAGAGACCCAGTACTTC
CDR3 protein: CASSLVTSGQETQYF